Sequencing of this TCR beta chain was carried out in a study of blood T cell repertoires in COVID-19. In the study overall: The United States, Italy and Spain supplied acute and convalescent COVID-19 samples. PBMCs, B-cell-depleted T cells, or T cells were the source of the cDNA or gDNA that made up the material.

Original handling: By means of reference gene primer amplification, nucleated cell counts were estimated. The data were produced by immunoSEQ multiplex PCR, yet TCRdb's version contains in-frame clones alone and is incomplete. V and J calls and clone size come straight from that table; D and trimming were deduced from the DNA. The table has about 340,000 clones, around 82% seen once; the top ten hold just under 3%. The CDR3 loop spans 17 amino acids. V was pared by 4 bases and J by 4 bases, with 15 bases of the junction left unmatched. CDR1 and CDR2 from the germline V gene are SGHNT and YYREEE (reference sequence).

V and J are TRBV5-4 and TRBJ1-2; 8 nucleotides align to TRBD1. This clonotype was sampled from a man aged 30 to 39 with active or convalescent COVID-19. What was sequenced was peripheral blood. In DNA, the CDR3 is TGTGCCAGCAGCCCTCTCAGGGGGCGTCCCGGCGCCTATGGCTACACCTTC. Translated, it gives CASSPLRGRPGAYGYTF.